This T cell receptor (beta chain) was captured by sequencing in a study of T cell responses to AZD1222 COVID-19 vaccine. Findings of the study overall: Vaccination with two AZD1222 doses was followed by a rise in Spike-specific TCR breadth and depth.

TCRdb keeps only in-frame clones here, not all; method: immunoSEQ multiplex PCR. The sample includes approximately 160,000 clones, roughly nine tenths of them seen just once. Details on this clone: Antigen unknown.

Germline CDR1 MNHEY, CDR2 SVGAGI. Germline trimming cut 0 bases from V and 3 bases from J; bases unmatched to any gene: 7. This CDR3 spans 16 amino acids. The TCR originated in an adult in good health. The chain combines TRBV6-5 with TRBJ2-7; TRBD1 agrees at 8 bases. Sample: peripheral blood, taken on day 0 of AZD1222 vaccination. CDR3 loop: CASSYSTGAFYYEQYF. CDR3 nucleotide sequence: TGTGCCAGCAGTTACTCGACAGGGGCCTTCTACTACGAGCAGTACTTC.